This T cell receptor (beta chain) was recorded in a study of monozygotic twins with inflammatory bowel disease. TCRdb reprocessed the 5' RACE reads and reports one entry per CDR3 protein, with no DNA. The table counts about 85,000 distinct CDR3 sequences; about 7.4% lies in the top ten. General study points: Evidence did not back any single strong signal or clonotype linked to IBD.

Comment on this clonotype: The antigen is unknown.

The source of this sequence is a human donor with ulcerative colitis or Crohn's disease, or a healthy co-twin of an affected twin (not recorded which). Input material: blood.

This chain's CDR3 is CASSYSPHYEQYF. The chain has TRBV6-5 and TRBJ2-7; with no DNA, the TCRdb D assignment of TRBD1 cannot be verified. Germline CDR1 is MNHEY and CDR2 is SVGAGI. The CDR3 has 13 amino acids.